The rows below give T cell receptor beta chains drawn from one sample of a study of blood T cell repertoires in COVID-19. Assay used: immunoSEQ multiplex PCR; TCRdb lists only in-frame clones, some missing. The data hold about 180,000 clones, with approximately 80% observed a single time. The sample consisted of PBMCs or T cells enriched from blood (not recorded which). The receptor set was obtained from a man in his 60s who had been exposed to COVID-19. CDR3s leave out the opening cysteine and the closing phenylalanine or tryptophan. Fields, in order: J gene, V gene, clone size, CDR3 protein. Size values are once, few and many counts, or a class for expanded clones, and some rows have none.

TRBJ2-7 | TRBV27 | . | ATHPGTKSYEQY
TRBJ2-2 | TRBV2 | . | ASKTGGTGELF
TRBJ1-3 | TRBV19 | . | ASSVTGQGFGNTIY
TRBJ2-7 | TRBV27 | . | ASSFSGDYYEQY
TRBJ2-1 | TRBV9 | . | ASSALAGGFGNEQF
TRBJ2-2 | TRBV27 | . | ASSFSGQLANTGELF
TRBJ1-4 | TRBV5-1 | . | ASSLEGTGAYFDEKLF
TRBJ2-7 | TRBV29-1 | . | SVDFGQGVYEQY
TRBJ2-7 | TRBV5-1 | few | ASSLGLAGGNHYEQY
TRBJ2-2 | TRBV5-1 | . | ASSSGLAGANTGELF
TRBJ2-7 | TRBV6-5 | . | ASSYIQGFEQY
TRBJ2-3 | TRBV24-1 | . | ATSVQGGTDTQY
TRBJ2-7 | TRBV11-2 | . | ASSLELAGVYEQY
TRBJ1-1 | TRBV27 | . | ASSLTPGATEAF
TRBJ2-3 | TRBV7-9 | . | ASSARGGDRTDTQY
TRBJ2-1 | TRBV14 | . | ASSPPGGGYYNEQF
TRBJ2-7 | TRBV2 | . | ASSDRDRSSYEQY
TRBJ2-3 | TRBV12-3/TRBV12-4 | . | ASGPAGIDTQY
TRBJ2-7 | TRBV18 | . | ASSPPWAVAYEQY
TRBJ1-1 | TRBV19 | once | ASSPQGVAEAF
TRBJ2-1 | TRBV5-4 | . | ASSLDLLLNEQF
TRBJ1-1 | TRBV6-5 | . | ASTQVLGQNTEAF
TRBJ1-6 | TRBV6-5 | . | ASSYVGTAYNSPLH
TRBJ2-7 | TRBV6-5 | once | ASSSPLRWYEQY
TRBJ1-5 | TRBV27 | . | ASSLDRGFRQPQH
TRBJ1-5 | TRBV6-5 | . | ASSQIGGQPQH
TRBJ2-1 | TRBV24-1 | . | ATSDPLAGGPNEQF
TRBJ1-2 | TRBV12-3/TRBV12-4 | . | ASSQGPVYGYT
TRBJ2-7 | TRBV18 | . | ASSPRTGNEQY
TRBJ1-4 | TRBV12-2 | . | ASSRHVNEKLF
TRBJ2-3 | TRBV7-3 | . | ASSLIAGVFTDTQY
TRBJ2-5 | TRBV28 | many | ASSLLGQYQETQY
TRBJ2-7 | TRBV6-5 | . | ASRTRGQGGEQY
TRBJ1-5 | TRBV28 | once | ASSLWGGWGNQPQH
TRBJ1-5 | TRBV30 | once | AWRDRGGSNQPQH